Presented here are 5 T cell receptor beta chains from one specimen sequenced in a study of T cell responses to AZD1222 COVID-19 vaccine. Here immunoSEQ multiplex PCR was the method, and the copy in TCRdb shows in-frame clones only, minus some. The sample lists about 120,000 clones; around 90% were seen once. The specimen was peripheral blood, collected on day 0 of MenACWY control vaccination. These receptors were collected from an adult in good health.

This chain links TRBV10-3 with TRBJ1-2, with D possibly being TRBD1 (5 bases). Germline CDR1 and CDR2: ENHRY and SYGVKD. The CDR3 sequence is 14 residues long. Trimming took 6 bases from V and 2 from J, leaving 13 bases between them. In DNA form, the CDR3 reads TGTGCCATCAGGGACCCGGGGGGGAACTATGGCTACACCTTC. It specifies CAIRDPGGNYGYTF.

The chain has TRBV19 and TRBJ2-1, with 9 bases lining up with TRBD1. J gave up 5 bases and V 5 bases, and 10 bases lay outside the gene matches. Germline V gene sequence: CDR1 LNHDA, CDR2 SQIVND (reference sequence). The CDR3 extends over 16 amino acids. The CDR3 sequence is CASSVRDRALNNEQFF. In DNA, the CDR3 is TGTGCCAGTAGTGTCCGGGACAGGGCCTTAAACAATGAGCAGTTCTTC.

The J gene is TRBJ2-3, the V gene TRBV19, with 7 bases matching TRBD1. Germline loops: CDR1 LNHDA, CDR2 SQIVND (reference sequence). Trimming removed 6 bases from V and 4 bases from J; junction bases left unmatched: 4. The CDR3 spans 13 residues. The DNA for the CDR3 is TGTGCCAGTAGCAACAGGGGCGCAGATACGCAGTATTTT. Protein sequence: CASSNRGADTQYF. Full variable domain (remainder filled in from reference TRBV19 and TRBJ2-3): DGGITQSPKYLFRKEGQNVTLSCEQNLNHDAMYWYRQDPGQGLRLIYYSQIVNDFQKGDIAEGYSVSREKKESFPLTVTSAQKNPTAFYLCASSNRGADTQYFGPGTRLTVL.

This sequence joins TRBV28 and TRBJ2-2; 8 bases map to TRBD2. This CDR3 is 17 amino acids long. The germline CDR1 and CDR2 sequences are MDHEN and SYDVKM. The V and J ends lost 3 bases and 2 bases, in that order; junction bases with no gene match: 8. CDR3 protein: CASSFLAGEINTGELFF. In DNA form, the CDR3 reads TGTGCCAGCAGTTTTCTAGCGGGCGAAATTAACACCGGGGAGCTGTTTTTT.

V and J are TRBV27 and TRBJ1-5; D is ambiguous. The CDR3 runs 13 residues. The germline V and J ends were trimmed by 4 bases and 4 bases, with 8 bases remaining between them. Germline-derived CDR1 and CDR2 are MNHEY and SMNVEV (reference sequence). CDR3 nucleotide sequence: TGTGCCAGCAGTTATCATGGAAATCAGCCCCAGCATTTT. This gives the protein CASSYHGNQPQHF.